Below are 8 T cell receptor beta chains sequenced from a single sample in a study of CD8+ T cells in alopecia areata. The treatment was: oral pan-JAK inhibitor, 5-10 mg twice daily. Following RNA extraction, reverse transcription yielded cDNA that acted as the sequencing template. TCRdb's table, derived via immunoSEQ multiplex PCR, lists solely in-frame clones and lacks some. The sample yields fewer than 100,000 clones, around 60% seen once. Sequenced here: CD8+ T cells sorted from blood, sampled at week 4, from a patient treated with tofacitinib. The receptors stem from a human donor with alopecia areata.

V usage is TRBV5-6 and J usage is TRBJ1-6; possibly TRBD1 for D (5 bases). The CDR3 totals 14 residues. Germline V gene data show CDR1 as SGHDT and CDR2 as YYEEEE. Deletions cut 2 bases from V and 7 bases from J, with 10 bases between. The CDR3 region is CASSFWGGNSPLHF. Here the CDR3 DNA reads TGTGCCAGCAGCTTTTGGGGCGGAAATTCACCCCTCCACTTT.

The rearrangement uses TRBV19 and TRBJ1-2, with no clear D. V lost 10 bases and J 7 bases, leaving 19 bases between the germline ends. CDR3 size: 13 residues. Germline CDR1 is LNHDA and CDR2 is SQIVND (reference sequence). CDR3 nucleotide sequence: TGTGCCATAGAATCAGGAGAAGGGAGTGGCTACACCTTC. Protein: CAIESGEGSGYTF.

The chain couples TRBV4-3 to TRBJ2-4, with TRBD1 as a possible D gene (6 bases). Germline CDR1 and CDR2: LGHNA and YSLEER. V lost 0 bases and J lost 1, with 13 bases in between. CDR3 length equals 17 residues. CDR3 amino acids: CASSQDWAGVAKNIQYF. The CDR3 DNA reads as TGCGCCAGCAGCCAAGATTGGGCAGGGGTGGCCAAAAACATTCAGTACTTC.

Comment on this clone: A far larger clone is off by one base, so a read error is likely. The rearrangement links TRBV5-1 to TRBJ2-7; 8 nucleotides agree with TRBD1. The germline V gene has CDR1 SGHRS and CDR2 YFSETQ. Germline trimming cut 1 base from V and 7 bases from J; bases unmatched to any gene: 10. This CDR3 is built from 15 residues. In nucleotides, the CDR3 is TGCGCCAGCAGCTTGCCCAGGGGGCTTGGTAATGAGCAGTACTTC. This translates into CASSLPRGLGNEQYF.

The J gene is TRBJ2-1, the V gene TRBV6-5; the D call may be TRBD1 or TRBD2 (5 bases each). Germline-derived CDR1 and CDR2 are MNHEY and SVGAGI. There are 13 residues in the CDR3. V was clipped by 4 bases and J by 8 bases, with 12 bases between them. CDR3 sequence: CASSLGTSHEQFF. In DNA, the CDR3 is TGTGCCAGCAGTTTGGGGACCTCCCATGAGCAGTTCTTC.

This chain joins TRBV2 and TRBJ2-1; 7 nucleotides line up with TRBD2. Germline V gene sequence: CDR1 SNHLY, CDR2 FYNNEI. The junction had 3 bases not matched to a gene; V was cut back by 1 base and J by 0 bases. This CDR3 contains 16 residues. The CDR3 spells CASSEVPGGSYNEQFF. The DNA of the CDR3 is TGTGCCAGCAGTGAAGTGCCGGGGGGCTCCTACAATGAGCAGTTCTTC.

The chain carries TRBV5-6 and TRBJ2-3, with TRBD1 identical over 9 bases. Unmatched junction bases numbered 8, after V lost 2 bases and J lost 4 bases. The germline V gene has CDR1 SGHDT and CDR2 YYEEEE. This CDR3 has 16 amino acids. The CDR3, as DNA: TGTGCCAGCAGCTTTACCCCGGGACAGGGCGCAGATACGCAGTATTTT. The encoded protein is CASSFTPGQGADTQYF.

The rearrangement uses TRBV5-6 and TRBJ2-5, with 9 bases matching TRBD1. V trimming: 2 bases; J trimming: 3 bases; junction bases outside the gene matches: 5. This CDR3 comprises 15 residues. The germline gives CDR1 SGHDT, CDR2 YYEEEE. CDR3 residues: CASSLQGARKETQYF. The CDR3 nucleotides are TGTGCCAGCAGCTTACAGGGGGCGCGGAAAGAGACCCAGTACTTC.